The present TCR beta chain was sequenced within a study of technical replicates of blood from a handful of donors. Assay: immunoSEQ multiplex PCR; the TCRdb copy retains only in-frame clones and omits some. Of around 9,000 clones in the sample, 91% are singletons; the top ten hold over 8.5%. This clone came up once. Germline CDR1 and CDR2: SGHTA and FQGNSA. This CDR3 contains 15 residues. Between the trimmed V and J ends, which lost 3 bases and 5 bases, there was a span of 16 bases. Sequences were obtained from PBMCs. This TCR was sampled from a human donor in good health. The chain couples TRBV7-2 to TRBJ2-5, with D perhaps matching TRBD2 (5 bases). The CDR3 loop reads CASSFHSSIQETQYF. CDR3 coding DNA: TGTGCCAGCAGCTTCCACTCTAGCATTCAGGAGACCCAGTACTTC. The full variable domain, completed using reference TRBV7-2 and TRBJ2-5, is GAGVSQSPSNKVTEKGKDVELRCDPISGHTALYWYRQSLGQGLEFLIYFQGNSAPDKSGLPSDRFSAERTGGSVSTLTIQRTQQEDSAVYLCASSFHSSIQETQYFGPGTRLLVL.